The T cell receptor beta chain under discussion was sequenced for a study of T cells in Graves' hyperthyroidism and ophthalmopathy. The study, taken as a whole, reports: Blood also contained most expanded thyroid clonotypes above 0.001.

Concerning this clonotype: Its antigen remains unidentified. The junction departs from germline at one end; a sequencing error may be responsible.

This CDR3 comprises 15 residues. Germline assignment: CDR1 SEHNR and CDR2 FQNEAQ (reference sequence). Patients affected by ophthalmopathy presented a Clinical Activity Score of at least 3, a NOSPECS grade of at least 4, and disease duration below 3 months. Amplified TCR beta CDR3 regions came from RNA transcripts. HTBI primers were used for first-round RT-PCR of the TCR CDR3. In TCRdb, the multiplex PCR reads were re-called with MiXCR into one record per CDR3 protein. The repertoire holds a few hundred thousand distinct CDR3 sequences, with 20% to 25% as singletons. The chain uses TRBV7-9 and TRBJ1-1; D perhaps matches TRBD1 (5 bases). The source material was blood. This sequence originates from a man aged 25-45 years with Graves' ophthalmopathy. CDR3 DNA sequence: TGTGCCAGCAGCTTAGGAGGGACGAGTCGCACTGAAACTTTCTTT. Protein: CASSLGGTSRTETFF.